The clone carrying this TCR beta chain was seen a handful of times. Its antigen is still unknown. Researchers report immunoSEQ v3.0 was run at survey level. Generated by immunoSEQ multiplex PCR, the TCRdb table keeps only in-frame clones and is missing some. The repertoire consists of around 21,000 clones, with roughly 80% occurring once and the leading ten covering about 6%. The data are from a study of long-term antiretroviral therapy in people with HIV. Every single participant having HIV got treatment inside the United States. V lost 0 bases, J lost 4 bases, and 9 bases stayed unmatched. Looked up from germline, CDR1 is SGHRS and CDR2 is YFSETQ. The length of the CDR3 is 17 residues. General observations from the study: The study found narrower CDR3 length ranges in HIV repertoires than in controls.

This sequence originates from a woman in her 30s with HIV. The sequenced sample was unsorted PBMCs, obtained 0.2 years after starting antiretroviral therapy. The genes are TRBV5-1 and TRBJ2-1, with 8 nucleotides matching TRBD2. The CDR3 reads CASSLVTLSGGYNEQFF. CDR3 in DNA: TGCGCCAGCAGCTTGGTCACTTTGAGCGGGGGATACAATGAGCAGTTCTTC.